These 24 T cell receptor beta chains came from one sample sequenced in a study of tumor and adjacent non-tumor tissue in lung cancer. A modified ARM-PCR protocol with three rounds of nested PCR amplified TCRbeta. Each CDR3 protein gets one entry after TCRdb re-called the multiplex PCR reads with MiXCR. This sample yields some 100,000 distinct CDR3 sequences, of which 80% are seen a single time; more than 25% belongs to the top ten. The template was RNA from unsorted bulk tissue. This non-tumor lung sample came from over 3 cm beyond the tumor edge. The sequencing sample was made of distant non-tumor lung tissue. The receptors here all came from a man aged 55-75 years with small cell lung cancer.

In regard to this clonotype: The conserved closing phenylalanine or tryptophan is absent in this CDR3, likely reflecting a read error. For the CDR3, the DNA is TGCAGTGCTCTACAGGCCTACGAGCAGTTCTTA. Residues: CSALQAYEQFL. The rearrangement joins TRBV20-1 to TRBJ2-7, with D tentatively TRBD1 (5 bases). The DNA end is more similar to TRBJ2-1, so the J call may be wrong. The CDR3 runs 11 residues. Germline lookup yields CDR1 DFQATT and CDR2 SNEGSKA (reference sequence).

This clonotype was recorded only once. Germline is not matched at one junction end, which may reflect a read error. This sequence joins TRBV4-2 and TRBJ2-6, with 8 bases that match TRBD2. Germline V gene lookup returns CDR1 LGHNA and CDR2 YNFKEQ. This CDR3 contains 18 residues. The CDR3 coding sequence is TGCGCCAGCAACCAAGATGCGGGGGGACACTCTGGGGCCAACGTCCTGACTTTC. As protein: CASNQDAGGHSGANVLTF.

In this sample, this clonotype turned up once. The CDR3 end shows no conserved phenylalanine or tryptophan, and so a read error is likely. The chain employs TRBV6-2 or TRBV6-3 and TRBJ1-5; 7 positions match TRBD1. Germline V gene lookup returns CDR1 MNHEY and CDR2 SVGEGT. The CDR3 has 15 amino acids. In nucleotides, the CDR3 is TGTGCCGGCAGCACAGGGGCTACTAACAATCAGCCCCAGCATTCT. This codes for CAGSTGATNNQPQHS.

As concerns this clonotype: The junction differs from germline at one of its ends, possibly a read error. This chain connects TRBV6-5 to TRBJ1-2; D perhaps matches TRBD1 (6 bases). CDR3 length equals 14 residues. Per germline, CDR1 MNHEY and CDR2 SVGAGI. CDR3 bases: TGTACCAGCAGTTACTTGGGGGGCCACTATGGCTACACCTTC. As protein: CTSSYLGGHYGYTF.

A note on this clonotype: It may be a read error: a sequence one base away is much more abundant. No conserved phenylalanine or tryptophan is present at the end of the CDR3, so a read error is the likely explanation. The rearrangement joins TRBV5-1 to TRBJ1-2; D uncertain. CDR3 length: 13 amino acids. CDR1 and CDR2 from the germline V gene are SGHRS and YFSETQ. V gave up 0 bases and J gave up 7 bases, with 10 bases separating them. Here the CDR3 DNA reads TGCGCCAGCAGCTTGGTTGGACTGATTGGCTACACCTCC. Its protein product is CASSLVGLIGYTS.

The CDR3 nucleotides read TGCGCCAGCAGCCAGGGATCGGGCCGCACAGATACGCAGCATTTT. This sequence encodes CASSQGSGRTDTQHF. The chain employs TRBV4-1 and TRBJ2-3; D is ambiguous. The DNA end is more similar to TRBJ1-5, so the J call may be wrong. Germline CDR1 and CDR2: MGHRA and YSYEKL. This CDR3 region has 15 residues.

The V and J genes are TRBV6-1 and TRBJ2-1; 7 nucleotides match TRBD2. With V trimmed by 9 bases and J by 7 bases, 12 bases remained unmatched. The CDR3 covers 14 residues. The germline V gene has CDR1 MNHNS and CDR2 SASEGT. The CDR3, as DNA: TGTGCCAGGTTCTTTAGCGGGTGTAGGAATGAGCAGTTCTTC. The encoded protein is CARFFSGCRNEQFF.

In the case of this clonotype: This likely comes from a read error, as the CDR3 has no conserved phenylalanine or tryptophan at its end. The rearrangement links TRBV12-3 or TRBV12-4 to TRBJ2-2, with D unclear. CDR3 size: 14 residues. Between the trimmed V and J ends, which lost 2 bases and 6 bases, there was a span of 10 bases. CDR3 nucleotide sequence: TGTGCCAGCAGTTTATTTAGAAGCGCCGGGGAGCTGTTTTAT. It is translated as CASSLFRSAGELFY.

This clonotype was counted ten times or more. The chain employs TRBV12-3 or TRBV12-4 and TRBJ1-2; D is possibly TRBD1 (6 bases). Trimming pared 1 base from V and 1 base from J, leaving 22 bases between. The CDR3 is 19 amino acids. CDR3 sequence: CASSLGRGGLAYLNYGYTF. CDR3 sequence (DNA): TGTGCCAGCAGTTTAGGGAGGGGGGGACTTGCTTACCTTAACTATGGCTACACCTTC.

On this clonotype itself: The conserved phenylalanine or tryptophan normally closing the CDR3 is absent here, so this likely arose from a read error. This chain joins TRBV11-2 and TRBJ2-5; D not resolved. The CDR3 loop spans 12 amino acids. In germline, CDR1 is SGHAT, CDR2 FQNNGV. V was clipped by 3 bases and J by 5 bases, with 7 bases between them. Here the CDR3 reads CASSLGMETQYS. CDR3 nucleotide sequence: TGTGCCAGCAGCTTGGGGATGGAGACCCAGTACTCC.

Notes on this clonotype: This CDR3 is missing its conserved last phenylalanine or tryptophan, likely due to a read error. No DNA is shown, since the ends of the CDR3 on it are uncertain; the CDR3 is the one TCRdb lists. The chain is built from TRBV6-6 and TRBJ2-7; the table's D gene call, TRBD1, was not cross checked with the DNA. The CDR3 length equals 13 residues, ends included. Germline values: CDR1 MNHNY, CDR2 SVGAGI (reference sequence). CDR3 sequence reads: CASHRVRPTKPYC.

Worth noting for this clonotype: At one end, the junction sequence differs from germline, possibly due to a read error. This sequence joins TRBV11-2 and TRBJ1-1; D might be TRBD1 (6 bases). Germline-derived CDR1 and CDR2 are SGHAT and FQNNGV. CDR3 length: 15 amino acids. In DNA, the CDR3 is TGTGTCAGCAGCGATACAGGAGGCAGGGGCACTGAAACTTTCTTT. Residues: CVSSDTGGRGTETFF.

The gene calls are TRBV6-5 and TRBJ2-5, with a weak D call TRBD1 (5 bases). Per germline, CDR1 MNHEY and CDR2 SVGAGI. The V end lost 7 bases, the J end lost 5 bases, and 20 bases lay between the germline ends. This CDR3 has 15 amino acids. The CDR3 is CASTPPGALQETQYF. As DNA, the CDR3 is TGTGCCAGCACCCCCCCTGGGGCCCTTCAGGAGACCCAGTACTTC.

About this clonotype: Its ends do not fully match the called genes, so a read error is possible. The J gene is TRBJ2-3, the V gene TRBV20-1; 7 bases map to TRBD2. This CDR3 contains 16 residues. Germline lookup yields CDR1 DFQATT and CDR2 SNEGSKA (reference sequence). This CDR3 is CSANVRLAASTDTPYF. The DNA for the CDR3 is TGCAGTGCTAACGTTAGGCTAGCGGCAAGCACAGATACGCCGTATTTT.

As regards this clonotype: Germline is not matched at one junction end, which may reflect a read error. The J gene is TRBJ2-5, the V gene TRBV7-8; D gene uncertain. The germline gives CDR1 SGHVS, CDR2 FQNEAQ. This CDR3 has 13 amino acids. The DNA of the CDR3 is TGTGCCAGCAGCTTCGACAAACAAGAGATCCAGTACTTC. It specifies CASSFDKQEIQYF.

Worth noting for this clonotype: At one end the junction does not follow the germline gene, possibly because of a read error. The gene calls are TRBV11-2 and TRBJ2-1; D may correspond to TRBD1 or TRBD2 (5 bases each). This CDR3 contains 13 residues. The V gene's germline CDR1 is SGHAT and CDR2 FQNNGV. DNA for the CDR3: TGTGCTGACAGCTTAGAGGCGGCGGGCCTAAAGATCTTC. It encodes CADSLEAAGLKIF.

This clonotype was observed at least ten times. The chain combines TRBV29-1 with TRBJ2-5; 9 bases fit TRBD1. The CDR3 is 12 residues long. Germline V gene sequence: CDR1 SQVTM, CDR2 ANQGSEA. With 6 bases clipped from V and 5 bases from J, the junction kept 4 bases outside the gene matches. The CDR3 spells CSVTGTGETQYF. CDR3 in DNA: TGCAGCGTAACCGGGACAGGGGAGACCCAGTACTTC.

The V call is TRBV28, the J call TRBJ2-7; D not resolved. Germline V gene data show CDR1 as MDHEN and CDR2 as SYDVKM. V was cut by 3 bases and J by 2 bases, with 14 bases left in between. The CDR3 is made up of 15 amino acids. The CDR3 spells CASSFGSATTYEQYF. Here the CDR3 DNA reads TGTGCCAGCAGTTTTGGGTCAGCTACTACCTACGAGCAGTACTTC.

This CDR3 is CASSEGGSPNEHHV. Written as DNA, the CDR3 is TGCGCCAGCAGTGAAGGAGGGAGTCCTAACGAGCATCACGTC. This rearrangement joins TRBV10-1 to TRBJ2-7, with a tentative D call TRBD2 (6 bases). In germline, CDR1 is WNHNN, CDR2 SYGVQD (reference sequence). The CDR3 contains 14 residues.

As concerns this clonotype: The junction differs from germline at one of its ends, possibly a read error. The chain carries TRBV28 and TRBJ2-5, with D hard to call. Germline V gene lookup returns CDR1 MDHEN and CDR2 SYDVKM. CDR3 length: 14 amino acids. CDR3 amino acids: CASSVRWRRETQYF. The CDR3 DNA reads TGTGCAAGCAGTGTCAGGTGGCGTCGAGAGACCCAGTACTTC.

Details on this clonotype: A much larger clone lies one base from this, so it may be a read error. The V gene is TRBV20-1, the J gene TRBJ2-3, with 9 bases lining up with TRBD1. The length of the CDR3 is 14 residues. Germline V lookup: CDR1 DFQATT, CDR2 SNEGSKA (reference sequence). V trimming: 0 bases; J trimming: 8 bases; junction bases outside the gene matches: 6. The CDR3 sequence: CSAREGTGIVTQYF. The CDR3 nucleotides are TGCAGTGCTAGAGAGGGGACAGGGATTGTTACGCAGTATTTT.

As for this clonotype: One end of the junction is discordant with germline, which a read error may explain. The chain combines TRBV11-2 with TRBJ1-1; TRBD1 is a possible D gene (6 bases). The CDR3 loop spans 15 amino acids. Germline lookup yields CDR1 SGHAT and CDR2 FQNNGV. This CDR3 is CASSYGGARNTEAYF. CDR3 bases: TGTGCCAGCAGCTATGGGGGGGCAAGGAACACTGAAGCTTACTTT.

This sequence joins TRBV11-2 and TRBJ2-7; 11 positions agree with TRBD2. The V gene end was trimmed by 3 bases and the J gene end by 3 bases; junction bases not matched to a gene: 16. Per the germline V gene, CDR1 is SGHAT and CDR2 is FQNNGV. This CDR3 has 19 amino acids. DNA of the CDR3: TGTGCCAGCAGCTTTAGGGGTAGCGGGAGGGCGAGCCAATACTACGAGCAGTACGTC. Its protein product is CASSFRGSGRASQYYEQYV.

On this clonotype: The junction departs from the called germline gene at one end, perhaps through a read error. The chain is built from TRBV29-1 and TRBJ2-3, with a weak D call TRBD2 (5 bases). Germline loops: CDR1 SQVTM, CDR2 ANQGSEA. The CDR3 runs to 13 residues. The CDR3 DNA follows: TGCAGCGTTGCAACGGGAATGGCAAATACGCAGTACTTT. This encodes CSVATGMANTQYF.